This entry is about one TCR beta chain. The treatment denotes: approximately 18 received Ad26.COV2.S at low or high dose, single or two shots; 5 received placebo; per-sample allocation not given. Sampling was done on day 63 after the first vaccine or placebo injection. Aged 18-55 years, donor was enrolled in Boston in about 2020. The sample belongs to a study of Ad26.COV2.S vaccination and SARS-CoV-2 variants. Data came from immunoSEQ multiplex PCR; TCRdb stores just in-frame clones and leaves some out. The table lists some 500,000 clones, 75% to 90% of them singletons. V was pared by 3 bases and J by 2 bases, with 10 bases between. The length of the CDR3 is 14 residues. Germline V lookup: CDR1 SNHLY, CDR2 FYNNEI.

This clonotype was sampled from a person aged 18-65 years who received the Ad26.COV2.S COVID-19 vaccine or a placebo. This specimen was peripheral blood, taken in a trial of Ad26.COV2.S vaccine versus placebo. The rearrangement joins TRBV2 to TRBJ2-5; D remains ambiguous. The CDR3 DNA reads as TGTGCCAGCAGTGACGGGCAGCTACAAGAGACCCAGTACTTC. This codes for CASSDGQLQETQYF. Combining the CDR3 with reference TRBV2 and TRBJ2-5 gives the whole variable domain EPEVTQTPSHQVTQMGQEVILRCVPISNHLYFYWYRQILGQKVEFLVSFYNNEISEKSEIFDDQFSVERPDGSNFTLKIRSTKLEDSAMYFCASSDGQLQETQYFGPGTRLLVL.